The present entry profiles one TCR beta chain with its context. Many counts were recorded for this clonotype. This receptor's antigen is unknown. No much larger clonotype is one base removed from it; base qualities were not supplied. The sample's treatment or condition label is to be understood as: live attenuated yellow fever vaccine strain. At each blood-draw timepoint, two biological replicates of bulk PBMCs were collected. PBMCs were isolated from peripheral blood using a standard Ficoll-Paque protocol. TriZol was used to extract RNA from bulk PBMCs, from CD4 and CD8 fractions, and from dextramer-positive and dextramer-negative fractions. The junction carries 8 bases between V and J, which are trimmed by 3 bases and 2 bases respectively. In the germline V gene (reference sequence), CDR1 corresponds to DFQATT and CDR2 to SNEGSKA. The CDR3 holds 12 amino acids from the cysteine to the phenylalanine. Only CDR3 DNA is held: 36 bases, read in frame from base 1.

This entry is derived from a study of T cells after yellow fever vaccination (dated by TCRdb to about 2019). As for the study more broadly: The SMART-Seq v4 Ultra Low Input RNA kit was used to prepare libraries from fractions with low cell numbers. Two healthy male donors, one aged 18 to 30 and one aged 30 to 40 years, made up the cohort. Bulk PBMC replicates and cell subsets were isolated from blood drawn at multiple timepoints before and after both primary and secondary immunization. To track T-cell clones before and after primary and booster YFV17D yellow fever vaccination, bulk TCR alpha and beta repertoires were sequenced longitudinally. The paper's findings and limits, for the study overall: The study included only two donors, which limits how far the findings can be generalized. A small fraction of clonotypes appeared in both the CD4 and CD8 compartments, likely as a result of convergent recombination. Compared with the primary T-cell response, the secondary T-cell response was faster but weaker, reaching its peak on day 5 rather than on day 15. Most clones expanded after primary vaccination (about 95% of CD4 and approximately 90% of CD8) were re-detected after the booster, suggesting that broad memory maintenance occurred. Because abundant contaminating clonotypes from the bulk population could be contained in FACS-sorted repertoires, computational filtering was required.

TCR cDNA was synthesized by 5'RACE template switching, through which a universal primer site and unique molecular identifiers were introduced. Priming of cDNA synthesis was performed from both the TCR alpha and TCR beta constant segments. Library amplification used two PCR steps, and the second PCR step added sample barcodes and sequencing adapters. Sequencing of the libraries was done on either Illumina HiSeq 2500 (2x100 bp) or NovaSeq (2x150 bp). The study's own analysis went as follows. MIGEC handled demultiplexing of reads and collapsing into UMI consensus sequences, while MiXCR performed V(D)J alignment. Vaccine-responding clonotypes were identified with edgeR using replicate PBMC samples, with FDR below 0.01 and a log2 fold change above 5 up to day 15 being required. CD4 or CD8 identity was assigned to each bulk clonotype according to whether the clonotype was present at higher abundance in the sequenced CD4 repertoire or the sequenced CD8 repertoire. TCRdb trimmed the raw reads at Q25, called clones with MiXCR and kept productive beta chains. CDR3 protein sequences are deduplicated, and each keeps its most common genes and DNA. The authors' filters were not applied to this entry. Present in this sample are 300,000 to 400,000 distinct CDR3 sequences, about 6.2% of which were seen just once. 14% to 15% of the sample lies in the top ten.

This material consisted of PBMCs, taken 5 days after the yellow fever booster vaccination. Rearrangement joined TRBV20-1 to TRBJ2-7; there is no confident call for the D gene. This receptor was identified in a young man who received the YFV17D yellow fever vaccine. The DNA sequence reads TGCAGTGCTAGCGGAAAAACCTACGAGCAGTACTTC. This sequence encodes CSASGKTYEQYF.